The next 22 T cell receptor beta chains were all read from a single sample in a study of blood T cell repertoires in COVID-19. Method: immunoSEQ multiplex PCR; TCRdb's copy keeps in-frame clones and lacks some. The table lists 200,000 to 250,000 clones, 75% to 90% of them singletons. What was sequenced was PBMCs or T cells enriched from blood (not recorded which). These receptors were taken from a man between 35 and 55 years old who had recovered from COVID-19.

CDR3 bases: TGTGCCAGCGGACCACCCGAGGGACAGACAAACTACGAGCAGTACTTC. Its translation is CASGPPEGQTNYEQYF. The chain recombines TRBV6-6 with TRBJ2-7; 7 nucleotides agree with TRBD1. This CDR3 has 16 amino acids. Germline trimming cut 8 bases from V and 3 bases from J; bases unmatched to any gene: 16. CDR1 is MNHNY and CDR2 is SVGAGI in the germline V gene (reference sequence).

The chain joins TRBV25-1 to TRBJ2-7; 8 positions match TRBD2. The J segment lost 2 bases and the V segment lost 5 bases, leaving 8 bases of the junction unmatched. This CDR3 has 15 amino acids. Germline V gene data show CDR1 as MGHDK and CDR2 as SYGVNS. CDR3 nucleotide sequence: TGTGCCAGCAGTTCCGGGTTAGCGGGACCCTACGAGCAGTACTTC. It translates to CASSSGLAGPYEQYF.

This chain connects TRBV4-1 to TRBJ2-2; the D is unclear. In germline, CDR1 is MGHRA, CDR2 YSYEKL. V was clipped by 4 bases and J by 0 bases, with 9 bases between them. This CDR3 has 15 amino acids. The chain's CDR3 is CASSPTSANTGELFF. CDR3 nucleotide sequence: TGCGCCAGCAGCCCTACAAGCGCGAACACCGGGGAGCTGTTTTTT.

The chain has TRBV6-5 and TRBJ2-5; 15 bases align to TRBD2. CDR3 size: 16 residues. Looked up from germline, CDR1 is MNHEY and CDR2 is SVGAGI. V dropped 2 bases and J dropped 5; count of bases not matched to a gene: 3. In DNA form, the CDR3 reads TGTGCCAGCAGTTACACCGGGACTAGCGGGAGGGAGACCCAGTACTTC. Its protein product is CASSYTGTSGRETQYF.

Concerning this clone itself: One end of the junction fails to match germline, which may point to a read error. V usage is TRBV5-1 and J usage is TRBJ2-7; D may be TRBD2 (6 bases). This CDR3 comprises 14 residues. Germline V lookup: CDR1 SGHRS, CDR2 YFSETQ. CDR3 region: CASSFGGTSSEQYF. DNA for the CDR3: TGCGCCAGCAGCTTTGGCGGGACCTCCTCCGAGCAGTACTTC.

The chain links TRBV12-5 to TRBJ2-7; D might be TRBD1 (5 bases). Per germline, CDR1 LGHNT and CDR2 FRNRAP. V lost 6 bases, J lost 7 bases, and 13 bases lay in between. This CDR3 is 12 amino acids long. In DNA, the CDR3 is TGTGCTAGTGGAGCCGACAGTCTGGAGCAGTACTTC. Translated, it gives CASGADSLEQYF.

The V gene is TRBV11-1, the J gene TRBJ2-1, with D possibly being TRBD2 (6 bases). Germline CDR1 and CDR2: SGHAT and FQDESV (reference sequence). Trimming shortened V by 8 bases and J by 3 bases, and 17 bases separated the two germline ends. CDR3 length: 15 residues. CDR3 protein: CASGHAGSLYNEQFF. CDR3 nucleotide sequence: TGTGCCAGCGGCCATGCCGGGAGCCTCTACAATGAGCAGTTCTTC.

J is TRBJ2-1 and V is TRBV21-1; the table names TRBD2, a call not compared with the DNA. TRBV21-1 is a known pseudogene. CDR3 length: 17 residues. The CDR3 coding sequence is TGTGCCAGCAGCATAATTGAGCGGGATAGCTCCTACAATGAGCAGTTCTTC. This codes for CASSIIERDSSYNEQFF.

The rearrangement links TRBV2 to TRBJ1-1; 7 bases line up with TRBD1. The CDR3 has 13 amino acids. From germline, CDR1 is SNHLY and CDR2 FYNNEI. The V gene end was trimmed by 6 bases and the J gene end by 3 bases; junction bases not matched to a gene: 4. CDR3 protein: CASRKGQYTEAFF. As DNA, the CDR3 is TGTGCCAGCAGGAAGGGACAGTACACTGAAGCTTTCTTT.

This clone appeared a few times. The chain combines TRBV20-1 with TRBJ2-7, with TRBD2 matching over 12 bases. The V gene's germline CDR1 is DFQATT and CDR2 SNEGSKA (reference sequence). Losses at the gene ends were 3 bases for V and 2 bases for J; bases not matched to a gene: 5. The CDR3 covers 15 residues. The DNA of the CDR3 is TGCAGTGCTAGTAGGTGGACTAGCGGGACCTACGAGCAGTACTTC. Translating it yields CSASRWTSGTYEQYF.

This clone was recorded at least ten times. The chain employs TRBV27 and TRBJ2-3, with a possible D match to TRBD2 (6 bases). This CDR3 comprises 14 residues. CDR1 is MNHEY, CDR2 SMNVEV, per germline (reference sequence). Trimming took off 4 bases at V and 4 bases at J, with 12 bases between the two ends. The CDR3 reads CASSYTSPPDTQYF. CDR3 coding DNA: TGTGCCAGCAGTTATACTAGCCCCCCAGATACGCAGTATTTT.

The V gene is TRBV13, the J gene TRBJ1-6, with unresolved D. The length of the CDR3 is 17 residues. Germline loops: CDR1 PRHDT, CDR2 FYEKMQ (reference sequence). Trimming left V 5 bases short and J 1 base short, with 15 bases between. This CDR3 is CASSPHGDRSYNSPLHF. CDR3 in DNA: TGTGCCAGCAGCCCTCACGGGGATAGGTCCTATAATTCACCCCTCCACTTT.

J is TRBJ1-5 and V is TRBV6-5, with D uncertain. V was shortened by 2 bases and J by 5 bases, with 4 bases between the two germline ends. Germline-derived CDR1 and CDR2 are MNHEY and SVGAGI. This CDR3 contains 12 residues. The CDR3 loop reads CASSYQDQPQHF. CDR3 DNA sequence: TGTGCCAGCAGTTACCAGGATCAGCCCCAGCATTTT.

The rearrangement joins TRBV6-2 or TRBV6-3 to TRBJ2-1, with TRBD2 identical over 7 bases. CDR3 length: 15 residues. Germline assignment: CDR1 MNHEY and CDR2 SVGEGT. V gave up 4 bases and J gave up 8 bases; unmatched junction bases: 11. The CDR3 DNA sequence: TGTGCCAGCAGTTCAGGGTTGGGGGGGTTCGATGAGCAGTTCTTC. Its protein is CASSSGLGGFDEQFF.

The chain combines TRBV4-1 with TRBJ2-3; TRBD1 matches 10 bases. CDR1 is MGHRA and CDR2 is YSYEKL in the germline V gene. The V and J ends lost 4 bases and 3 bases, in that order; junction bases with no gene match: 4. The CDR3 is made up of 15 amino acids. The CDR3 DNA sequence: TGCGCCAGCAGCCCGACAGGGGGCGCGACAGATACGCAGTATTTT. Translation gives CASSPTGGATDTQYF.

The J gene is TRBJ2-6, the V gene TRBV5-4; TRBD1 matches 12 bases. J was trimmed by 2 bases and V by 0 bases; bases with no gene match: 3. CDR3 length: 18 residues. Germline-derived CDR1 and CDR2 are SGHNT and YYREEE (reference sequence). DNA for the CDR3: TGTGCCAGCAGCTTGGGGGGACAGGGGGCGGCTGGGGCCAACGTCCTGACTTTC. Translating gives CASSLGGQGAAGANVLTF.

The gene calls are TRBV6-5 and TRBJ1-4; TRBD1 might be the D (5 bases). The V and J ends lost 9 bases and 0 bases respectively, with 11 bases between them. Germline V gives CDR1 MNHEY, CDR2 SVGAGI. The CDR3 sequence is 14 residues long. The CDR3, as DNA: TGTGCCAGTAACACAGGATCAACTAATGAAAAACTGTTTTTT. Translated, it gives CASNTGSTNEKLFF.

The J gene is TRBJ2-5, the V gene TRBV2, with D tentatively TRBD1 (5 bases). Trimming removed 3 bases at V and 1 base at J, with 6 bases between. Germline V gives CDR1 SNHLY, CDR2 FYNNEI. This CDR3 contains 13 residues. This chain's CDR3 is CASSEQGQETQYF. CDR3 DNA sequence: TGTGCCAGCAGTGAGCAGGGCCAAGAGACCCAGTACTTC.

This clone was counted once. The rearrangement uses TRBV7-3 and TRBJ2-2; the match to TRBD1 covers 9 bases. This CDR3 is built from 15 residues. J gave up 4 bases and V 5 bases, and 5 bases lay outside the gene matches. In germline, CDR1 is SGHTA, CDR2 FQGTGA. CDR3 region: CASSPGTGLTGELFF. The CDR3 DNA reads TGTGCCAGCAGCCCGGGGACAGGGCTCACCGGGGAGCTGTTTTTT. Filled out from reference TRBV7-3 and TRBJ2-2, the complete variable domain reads GAGVSQTPSNKVTEKGKYVELRCDPISGHTALYWYRQSLGQGPEFLIYFQGTGAADDSGLPNDRFFAVRPEGSVSTLKIQRTERGDSAVYLCASSPGTGLTGELFFGEGSRLTVL.

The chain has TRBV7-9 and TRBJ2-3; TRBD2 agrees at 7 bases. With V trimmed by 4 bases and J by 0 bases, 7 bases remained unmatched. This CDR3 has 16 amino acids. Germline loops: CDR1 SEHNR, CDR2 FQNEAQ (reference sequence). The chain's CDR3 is CASSSRLADSTDTQYF. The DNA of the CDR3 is TGTGCCAGCAGCTCCCGACTAGCAGATAGCACAGATACGCAGTATTTT.

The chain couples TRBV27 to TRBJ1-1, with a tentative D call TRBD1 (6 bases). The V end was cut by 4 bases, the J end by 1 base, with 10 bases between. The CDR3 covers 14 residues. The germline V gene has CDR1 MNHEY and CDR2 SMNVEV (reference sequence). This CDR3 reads CASSSLDRNTEAFF. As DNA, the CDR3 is TGTGCCAGCAGTTCCTTGGACAGGAACACTGAAGCTTTCTTT.

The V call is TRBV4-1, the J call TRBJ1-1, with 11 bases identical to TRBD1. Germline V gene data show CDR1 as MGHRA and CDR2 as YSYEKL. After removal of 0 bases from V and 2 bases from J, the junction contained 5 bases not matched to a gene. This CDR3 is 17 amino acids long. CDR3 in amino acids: CASSQEAGTGGNTEAFF. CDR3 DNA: TGCGCCAGCAGCCAAGAAGCCGGGACAGGGGGAAACACTGAAGCTTTCTTT.